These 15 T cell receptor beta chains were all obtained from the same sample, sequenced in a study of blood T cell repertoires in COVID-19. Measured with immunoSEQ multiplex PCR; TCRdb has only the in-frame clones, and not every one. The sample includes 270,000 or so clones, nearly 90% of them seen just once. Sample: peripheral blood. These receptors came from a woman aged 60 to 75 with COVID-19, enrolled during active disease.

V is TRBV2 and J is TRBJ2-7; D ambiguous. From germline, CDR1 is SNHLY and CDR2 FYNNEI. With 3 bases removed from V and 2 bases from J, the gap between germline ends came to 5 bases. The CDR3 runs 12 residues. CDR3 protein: CASSEGPYEQYF. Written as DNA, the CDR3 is TGTGCCAGCAGTGAGGGCCCCTACGAGCAGTACTTC. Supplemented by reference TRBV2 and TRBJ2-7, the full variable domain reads EPEVTQTPSHQVTQMGQEVILRCVPISNHLYFYWYRQILGQKVEFLVSFYNNEISEKSEIFDDQFSVERPDGSNFTLKIRSTKLEDSAMYFCASSEGPYEQYFGPGTRLTVT.

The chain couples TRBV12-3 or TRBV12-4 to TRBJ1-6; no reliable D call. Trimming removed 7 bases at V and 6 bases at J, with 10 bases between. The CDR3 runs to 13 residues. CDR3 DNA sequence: TGTGCCAGCAACCAGAACCCTAATTCACCCCTCCACTTT. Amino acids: CASNQNPNSPLHF.

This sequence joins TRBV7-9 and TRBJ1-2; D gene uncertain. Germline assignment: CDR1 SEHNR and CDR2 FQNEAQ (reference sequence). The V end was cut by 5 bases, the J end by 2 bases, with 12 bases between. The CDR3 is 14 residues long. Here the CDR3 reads CASSPTRGNYGYTF. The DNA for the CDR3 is TGTGCCAGCAGCCCCACCCGAGGGAACTATGGCTACACCTTC.

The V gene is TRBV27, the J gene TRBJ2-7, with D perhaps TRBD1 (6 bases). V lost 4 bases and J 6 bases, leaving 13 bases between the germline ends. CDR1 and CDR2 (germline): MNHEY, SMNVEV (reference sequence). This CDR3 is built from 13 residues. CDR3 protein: CASSSSRGGEQYF. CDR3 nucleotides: TGTGCCAGCAGTTCGAGCCGAGGGGGCGAGCAGTACTTC.

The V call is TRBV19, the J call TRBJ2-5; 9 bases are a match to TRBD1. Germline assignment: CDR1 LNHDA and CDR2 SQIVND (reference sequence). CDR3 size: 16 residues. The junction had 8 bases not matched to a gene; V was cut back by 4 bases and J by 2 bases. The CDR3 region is CASSTTGGSRQETQYF. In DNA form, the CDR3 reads TGTGCCAGTAGTACCACAGGGGGCTCCCGTCAAGAGACCCAGTACTTC. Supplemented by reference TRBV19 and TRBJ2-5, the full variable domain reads DGGITQSPKYLFRKEGQNVTLSCEQNLNHDAMYWYRQDPGQGLRLIYYSQIVNDFQKGDIAEGYSVSREKKESFPLTVTSAQKNPTAFYLCASSTTGGSRQETQYFGPGTRLLVL.

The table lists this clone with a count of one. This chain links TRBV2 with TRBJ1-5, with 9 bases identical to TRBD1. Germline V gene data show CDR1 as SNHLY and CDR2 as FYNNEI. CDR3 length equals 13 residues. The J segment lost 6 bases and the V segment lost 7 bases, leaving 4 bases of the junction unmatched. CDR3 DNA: TGTGCCAGCAAGGGACAGGGTTTTCAGCCCCAGCATTTT. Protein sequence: CASKGQGFQPQHF.

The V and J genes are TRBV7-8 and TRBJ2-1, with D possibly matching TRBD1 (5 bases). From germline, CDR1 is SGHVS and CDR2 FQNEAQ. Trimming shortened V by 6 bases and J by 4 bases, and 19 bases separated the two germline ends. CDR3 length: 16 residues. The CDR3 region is CASSSRAGQVYNEQFF. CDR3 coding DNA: TGTGCCAGCAGTTCCAGAGCAGGGCAGGTGTACAATGAGCAGTTCTTC.

The CDR3 nucleotides are TGTGCCACCAATTCTACGGACAGCCTAGGCCCCCCGTACAATGAGCAGTTCTTC. Its translation: CATNSTDSLGPPYNEQFF. V and J are TRBV24-1 and TRBJ2-1, with D maybe TRBD1 (6 bases). Trimming stripped 8 bases from V and 4 bases from J, with 26 bases between. CDR3 size: 18 residues. Germline V gene sequence: CDR1 KGHDR, CDR2 SFDVKD.

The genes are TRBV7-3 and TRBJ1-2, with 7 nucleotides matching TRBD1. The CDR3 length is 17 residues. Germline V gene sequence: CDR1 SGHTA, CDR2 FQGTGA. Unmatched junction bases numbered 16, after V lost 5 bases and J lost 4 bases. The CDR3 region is CASSPDNLEGASYGYTF. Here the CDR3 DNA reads TGTGCCAGCAGCCCAGATAATTTGGAGGGGGCAAGCTATGGCTACACCTTC.

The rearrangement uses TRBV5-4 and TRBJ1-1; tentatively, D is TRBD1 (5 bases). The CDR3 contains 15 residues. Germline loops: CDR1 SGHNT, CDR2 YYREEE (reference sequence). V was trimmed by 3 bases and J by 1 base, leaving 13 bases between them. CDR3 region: CASSWYKTGNTEAFF. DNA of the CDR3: TGTGCCAGCAGCTGGTATAAAACAGGGAACACTGAAGCTTTCTTT.

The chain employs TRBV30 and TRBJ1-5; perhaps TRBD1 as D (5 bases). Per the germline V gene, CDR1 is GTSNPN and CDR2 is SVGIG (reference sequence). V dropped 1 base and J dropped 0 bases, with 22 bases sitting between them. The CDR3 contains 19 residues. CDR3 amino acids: CAWSAPNRGLLLSNQPQHF. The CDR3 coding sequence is TGTGCCTGGAGTGCACCAAATCGGGGACTTCTCCTTAGCAATCAGCCCCAGCATTTT. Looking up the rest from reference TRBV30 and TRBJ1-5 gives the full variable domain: SQTIHQWPATLVQPVGSPLSLECTVEGTSNPNLYWYRQAAGRGLQLLFYSVGIGQISSEVPQNLSASRPQDRQFILSSKKLLLSDSGFYLCAWSAPNRGLLLSNQPQHFGDGTRLSIL.

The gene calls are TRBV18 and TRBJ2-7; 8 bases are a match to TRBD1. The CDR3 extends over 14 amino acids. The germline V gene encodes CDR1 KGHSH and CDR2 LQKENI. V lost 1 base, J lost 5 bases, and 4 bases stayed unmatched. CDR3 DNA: TGTGCCAGCTCACCACTCCAGGGGGCGAACGAGCAGTACTTC. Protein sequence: CASSPLQGANEQYF. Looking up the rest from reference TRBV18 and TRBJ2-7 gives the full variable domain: NAGVMQNPRHLVRRRGQEARLRCSPMKGHSHVYWYRQLPEEGLKFMVYLQKENIIDESGMPKERFSAEFPKEGPSILRIQQVVRGDSAAYFCASSPLQGANEQYFGPGTRLTVT.

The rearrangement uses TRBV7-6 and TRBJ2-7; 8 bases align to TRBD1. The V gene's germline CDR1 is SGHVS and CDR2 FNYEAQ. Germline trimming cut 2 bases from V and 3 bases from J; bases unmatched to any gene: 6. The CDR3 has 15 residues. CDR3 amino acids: CASSLSGQGNYEQYF. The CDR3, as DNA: TGTGCCAGCAGCTTATCCGGACAGGGTAACTACGAGCAGTACTTC.

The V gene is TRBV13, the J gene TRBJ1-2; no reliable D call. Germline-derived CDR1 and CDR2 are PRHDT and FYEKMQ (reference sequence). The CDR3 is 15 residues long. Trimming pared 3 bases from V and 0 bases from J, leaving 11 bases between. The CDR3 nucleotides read TGTGCCAGCAGCTTGGTCGGGGTAGCTAACTATGGCTACACCTTC. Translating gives CASSLVGVANYGYTF.

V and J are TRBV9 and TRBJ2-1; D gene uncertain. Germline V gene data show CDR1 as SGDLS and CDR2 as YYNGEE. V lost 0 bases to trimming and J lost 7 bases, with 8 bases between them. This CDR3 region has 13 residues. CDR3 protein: CASSVGPDNEQFF. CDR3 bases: TGTGCCAGCAGCGTAGGGCCAGATAATGAGCAGTTCTTC. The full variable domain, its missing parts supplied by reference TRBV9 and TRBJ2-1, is DSGVTQTPKHLITATGQRVTLRCSPRSGDLSVYWYQQSLDQGLQFLIQYYNGEERAKGNILERFSAQQFPDLHSELNLSSLELGDSALYFCASSVGPDNEQFFGPGTRLTVL.